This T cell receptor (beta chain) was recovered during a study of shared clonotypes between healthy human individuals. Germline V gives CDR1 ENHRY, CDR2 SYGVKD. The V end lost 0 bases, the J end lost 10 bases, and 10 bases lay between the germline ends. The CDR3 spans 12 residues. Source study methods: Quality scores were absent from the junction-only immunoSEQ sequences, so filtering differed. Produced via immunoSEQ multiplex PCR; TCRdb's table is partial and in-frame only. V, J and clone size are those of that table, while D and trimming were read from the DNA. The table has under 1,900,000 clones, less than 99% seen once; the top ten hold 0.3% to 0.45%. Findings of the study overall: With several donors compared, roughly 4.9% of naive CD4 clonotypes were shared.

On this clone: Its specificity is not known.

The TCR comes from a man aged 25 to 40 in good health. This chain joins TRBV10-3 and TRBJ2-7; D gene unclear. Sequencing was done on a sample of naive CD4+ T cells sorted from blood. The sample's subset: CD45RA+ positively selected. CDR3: CAISESVGPQYF. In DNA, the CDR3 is TGTGCCATCAGTGAGTCAGTCGGCCCTCAGTACTTC.